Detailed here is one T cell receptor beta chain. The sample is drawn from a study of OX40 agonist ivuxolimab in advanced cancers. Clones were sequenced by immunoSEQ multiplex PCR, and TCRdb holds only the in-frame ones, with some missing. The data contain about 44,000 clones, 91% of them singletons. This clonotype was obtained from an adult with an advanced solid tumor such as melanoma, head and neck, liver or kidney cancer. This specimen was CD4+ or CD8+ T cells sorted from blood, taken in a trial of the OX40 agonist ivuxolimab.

CDR3 DNA: TGTGCCAGCAGCTCCCGAGAGGGGACAGGGCCAGGCTACACCTTC. Encoded protein: CASSSREGTGPGYTF. This rearrangement joins TRBV7-2 to TRBJ1-2, with 9 bases aligning to TRBD1. J gave up 8 bases and V 4 bases, and 11 bases lay outside the gene matches. The CDR3 runs to 15 residues. Germline V gene data show CDR1 as SGHTA and CDR2 as FQGNSA.